This T cell receptor (beta chain) comes out of a study of blood T cells in healthy people across ages. Details on this clonotype: The antigen is unknown.

Study-wide results and limits: Higher naive T cell percentage went strongly together with higher TCR beta diversity.

Primed by a sample-barcoded 5' primer and a J-beta primer mix, a second PCR proceeded for about 6 to 11 cycles. A template-switch adaptor containing 12 random nucleotides labeled each cDNA molecule. Each sample yielded at least 2.5 million CDR3-containing paired-end reads. TCRdb reprocessed the 5' RACE reads via MiXCR and lists one record per CDR3 protein. The profile covers some 1.8 million distinct CDR3 sequences, with 35% to 50% appearing a single time and 23% taken by the ten largest. This TCR was recovered from a human donor in good health. The sequencing sample was made of blood.

CDR3 sequence reads: CSARAAGTGGEQPQHF. The CDR3 DNA is TGCAGTGCTAGAGCAGCGGGGACAGGGGGAGAGCAGCCCCAGCATTTT. The chain couples TRBV20-1 to TRBJ1-5; 11 nucleotides align to TRBD1. Germline trimming cut 1 base from V and 7 bases from J; bases unmatched to any gene: 9. This CDR3 region has 16 residues. Germline lookup yields CDR1 DFQATT and CDR2 SNEGSKA (reference sequence).